These 5 T cell receptor beta chains came from one sample sequenced in a study of cytomegalovirus exposure and HLA in healthy donors. The PCR employed 60 Vbeta primers together with 13 Jbeta primers. The table came from immunoSEQ multiplex PCR; TCRdb's copy has only in-frame clones and leaves some out. The sample consists of around 94,000 clones, approximately 78% of them appearing once. The specimen was PBMCs. The receptors stem from a male donor in good health and CMV-seropositive.

The chain uses TRBV6-5 and TRBJ1-1; D remains unclear. Between the trimmed V and J ends, which lost 4 bases and 0 bases, there was a span of 12 bases. The length of the CDR3 is 15 residues. CDR1 and CDR2 (germline): MNHEY, SVGAGI. In DNA, the CDR3 is TGTGCCAGCAGTTGGAGTCAACGGATGAACACTGAAGCTTTCTTT. It is translated as CASSWSQRMNTEAFF.

In its sample, this clone was seen once. The gene calls are TRBV7-6 and TRBJ2-2; no definite D call. The CDR3 runs 12 residues. Looked up from germline, CDR1 is SGHVS and CDR2 is FNYEAQ. V lost 5 bases and J 7 bases, leaving 8 bases between the germline ends. CDR3 nucleotides: TGTGCCAGCAGCCGAGGTAACGGGGAGCTGTTTTTT. Protein sequence: CASSRGNGELFF.

This chain connects TRBV7-9 to TRBJ2-1; 7 nucleotides match TRBD2. This CDR3 has 16 residues. Germline trimming cut 3 bases from V and 7 bases from J; bases unmatched to any gene: 12. CDR1 SEHNR and CDR2 FQNEAQ come from the germline V gene (reference sequence). This chain's CDR3 is CASSFTAGAAVNEQFF. The CDR3 DNA is TGTGCCAGCAGCTTCACGGCGGGAGCGGCGGTGAATGAGCAGTTCTTC. The full variable domain, in which reference TRBV7-9 and TRBJ2-1 provide the parts outside the CDR3, is DTGVSQNPRHKITKRGQNVTFRCDPISEHNRLYWYRQTLGQGPEFLTYFQNEAQLEKSRLLSDRFSAERPKGSFSTLEIQRTEQGDSAMYLCASSFTAGAAVNEQFFGPGTRLTVL.

The chain couples TRBV29-1 to TRBJ1-2; TRBD1 aligns across 7 bases. V shed 0 bases and J 5 bases; nucleotides not matched to a gene: 15. The CDR3 is made up of 17 amino acids. Germline CDR1 reads SQVTM; CDR2 reads ANQGSEA. The CDR3 protein is CSVEDRSDRIGGYGYTF. The CDR3 DNA is TGCAGCGTTGAAGACCGGTCGGACAGGATCGGTGGGTATGGCTACACCTTC.

J is TRBJ2-7 and V is TRBV18; 8 nucleotides align to TRBD1. The CDR3 is 15 amino acids. V lost 3 bases to trimming and J lost 0 bases; unmatched junction nucleotides: 4. The germline gives CDR1 KGHSH, CDR2 LQKENI. Written as DNA, the CDR3 is TGTGCCAGCTCACCCGGGACAGGACGCTCCTACGAGCAGTACTTC. Translated, it gives CASSPGTGRSYEQYF. Variable domain in full (rest from reference TRBV18 and TRBJ2-7): NAGVMQNPRHLVRRRGQEARLRCSPMKGHSHVYWYRQLPEEGLKFMVYLQKENIIDESGMPKERFSAEFPKEGPSILRIQQVVRGDSAAYFCASSPGTGRSYEQYFGPGTRLTVT.